This T cell receptor (beta chain) appears in the sequencing data of a study of blood T cell repertoires in COVID-19. Study overall: Sites across the United States, Italy and Spain contributed samples from acute and convalescent COVID-19. From T cells, B-cell-depleted T cells, or PBMCs came the material, which was cDNA or gDNA.

Trimming took 0 bases from V and 3 from J, leaving 12 bases between them. This CDR3 comprises 16 residues. Germline CDR1 is LGHNA and CDR2 is YSLEER. As originally analysed: Nucleated cell counts were estimated from reference gene primer amplification. This table comes from immunoSEQ multiplex PCR, and its TCRdb copy is limited to in-frame clones, with some not included. V, J and clone size were drawn from that table, and D and trimming were deduced from the DNA. The sample includes approximately 120,000 clones, around 89% seen only once; the top ten take about a fifth. The sequence derives from a human donor with acute or convalescent COVID-19. The donor label of this sample is uncertain. The chain combines TRBV4-3 with TRBJ1-5; D is possibly TRBD1 (5 bases). Sequenced: peripheral blood. The DNA of the CDR3 is TGCGCCAGCAGCCAAGATCTCATGGGGCCCAATCAGCCCCAGCATTTT. As protein: CASSQDLMGPNQPQHF.